This T cell receptor beta chain was identified during a study of T cell responses to AZD1222 COVID-19 vaccine. The V and J ends lost 6 bases and 8 bases respectively, with 14 bases between them. Germline V CDR1 and CDR2: MNHEY, SMNVEV (reference sequence). CDR3 length equals 13 residues. Note on this clone: Its antigen remains unidentified.

Profiled with immunoSEQ multiplex PCR; TCRdb holds only in-frame clones, not every one. The data contain about 120,000 clones, just under 95% of them singletons. The study, taken as a whole, reports: Every sample of the repertoires postdated the peak T cell response.

This specimen consisted of peripheral blood, obtained on day 0 of AZD1222 vaccination. V gene TRBV27 combines with J gene TRBJ2-1, with D perhaps TRBD2 (6 bases). The receptor was isolated from an adult in good health. In DNA, the CDR3 is TGTGCCAGCAGCCTATGGGGGGTAGATGAGCAGTTCTTC. Protein: CASSLWGVDEQFF.